The 8 T cell receptor beta chains given below trace back to one sample, sequenced in a study of shared clonotypes between healthy human individuals. Generated by immunoSEQ multiplex PCR, the TCRdb table keeps only in-frame clones and is missing some. The table has approximately 1,000,000 clones, about 72% seen once. Sample: memory CD4+ T cells from PBMCs. Indicated subset: CD45RA-negative fraction. These receptors all come from a man aged 18 to 29 in good health. Some clones in this sample may be carry-over from other donors' samples.

The rearrangement uses TRBV7-2 and TRBJ2-1, with 8 bases aligning to TRBD1. The CDR3 spans 15 residues. Looked up from germline, CDR1 is SGHTA and CDR2 is FQGNSA. Unmatched junction bases numbered 10, after V lost 5 bases and J lost 7 bases. The DNA for the CDR3 is TGTGCCAGCAGCCCCCGGACAGGGTCGGTGAATGAGCAGTTCTTC. Translation: CASSPRTGSVNEQFF.

This clone was detected once. This rearrangement joins TRBV30 to TRBJ2-5, with 7 bases that match TRBD1. V shed 5 bases, J shed 2 bases, and the junction held 5 bases outside the gene matches. The CDR3 runs to 13 residues. Germline CDR1 GTSNPN, CDR2 SVGIG (reference sequence). DNA of the CDR3: TGTGCCTGGCAGTTACAGGGGCAAGAGACCCAGTACTTC. This gives the protein CAWQLQGQETQYF.

J is TRBJ2-6 and V is TRBV25-1; D is undetermined. The CDR3 sequence is 17 residues long. V lost 6 bases and J lost 0, with 15 bases in between. Looked up from germline, CDR1 is MGHDK and CDR2 is SYGVNS. CDR3 protein: CASRGLGARSGANVLTF. CDR3 bases: TGTGCCAGCAGGGGGTTAGGAGCACGCTCTGGGGCCAACGTCCTGACTTTC.

A remark on this clone: A read error is possible here, since a much larger clone lies one base away. The CDR3 coding sequence is TGTGCCAGCAGCCAGACAGGGGAGAACACTGAAGCTTTCTTT. Amino acids: CASSQTGENTEAFF. The chain uses TRBV7-3 and TRBJ1-1; TRBD1 matches at 8 bases. Germline V lookup: CDR1 SGHTA, CDR2 FQGTGA. This CDR3 region has 14 residues. V lost 5 bases, J lost 1 base, and 3 bases stayed unmatched. The full variable domain, in which reference TRBV7-3 and TRBJ1-1 provide the parts outside the CDR3, is GAGVSQTPSNKVTEKGKYVELRCDPISGHTALYWYRQSLGQGPEFLIYFQGTGAADDSGLPNDRFFAVRPEGSVSTLKIQRTERGDSAVYLCASSQTGENTEAFFGQGTRLTVV.

The chain uses TRBV5-1 and TRBJ2-3; 9 bases fit TRBD2. Germline V gene sequence: CDR1 SGHRS, CDR2 YFSETQ. The CDR3 runs 17 residues. V was pared by 4 bases and J by 0 bases, with 9 bases of the junction left unmatched. The chain's CDR3 is CASSPRGAGGSTDTQYF. The CDR3 DNA sequence: TGCGCCAGCAGCCCGAGGGGAGCGGGGGGAAGCACAGATACGCAGTATTTT.

The V and J genes are TRBV9 and TRBJ1-5; D is ambiguous. The germline V gene encodes CDR1 SGDLS and CDR2 YYNGEE. Trimming left V 0 bases short and J 4 bases short, with 5 bases between. The length of the CDR3 is 13 residues. Written as DNA, the CDR3 is TGTGCCAGCAGCGTAGGTTGGAATCAGCCCCAGCATTTT. It is translated as CASSVGWNQPQHF.

This rearrangement joins TRBV29-1 to TRBJ2-3; maybe TRBD2 (5 bases). V dropped 7 bases and J dropped 3 bases, with 14 bases sitting between them. The germline V gene encodes CDR1 SQVTM and CDR2 ANQGSEA. The CDR3 is made up of 13 amino acids. In DNA form, the CDR3 reads TGCAGCGCCGCCGGGGTATTGACAGATACGCAGTATTTT. It translates to CSAAGVLTDTQYF.

The chain links TRBV6-5 to TRBJ1-1; tentative D call: TRBD1 (6 bases). Trimming stripped 5 bases from V and 4 bases from J, with 17 bases between. The CDR3 loop spans 15 amino acids. CDR1 MNHEY and CDR2 SVGAGI come from the germline V gene. The CDR3 DNA reads as TGTGCCAGCAGTCCCCAACAGGGCGGGGGCACTGAAGCTTTCTTT. Protein product: CASSPQQGGGTEAFF.